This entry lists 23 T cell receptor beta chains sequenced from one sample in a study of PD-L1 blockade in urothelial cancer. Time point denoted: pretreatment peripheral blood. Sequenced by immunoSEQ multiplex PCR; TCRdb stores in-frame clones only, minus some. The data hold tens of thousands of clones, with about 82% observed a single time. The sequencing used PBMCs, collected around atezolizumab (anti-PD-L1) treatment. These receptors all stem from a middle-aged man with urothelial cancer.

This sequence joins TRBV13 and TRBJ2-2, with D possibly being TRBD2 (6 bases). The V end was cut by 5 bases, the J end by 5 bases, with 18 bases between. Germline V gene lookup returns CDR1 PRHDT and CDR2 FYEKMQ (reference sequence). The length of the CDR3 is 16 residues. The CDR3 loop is CASSTRDWRTTGELFF. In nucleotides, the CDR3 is TGTGCCAGCAGCACCCGGGACTGGCGTACTACCGGGGAGCTGTTTTTT.

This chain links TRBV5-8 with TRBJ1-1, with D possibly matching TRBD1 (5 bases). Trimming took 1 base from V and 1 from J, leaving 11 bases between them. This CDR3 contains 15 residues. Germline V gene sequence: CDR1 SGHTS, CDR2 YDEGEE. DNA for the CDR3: TGTGCCAGCAGCTTGTACCGGGGGGGGAACACTGAAGCTTTCTTT. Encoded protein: CASSLYRGGNTEAFF.

Here the CDR3 reads CAWISTGGTGAFF. The CDR3 DNA reads as TGTGCCTGGATTTCGACAGGGGGAACAGGAGCTTTCTTT. V is TRBV30 and J is TRBJ1-1; 9 bases align to TRBD1. Germline trimming cut 4 bases from V and 10 bases from J; bases unmatched to any gene: 10. The CDR3 sequence is 13 residues long. Germline CDR1 is GTSNPN and CDR2 is SVGIG (reference sequence).

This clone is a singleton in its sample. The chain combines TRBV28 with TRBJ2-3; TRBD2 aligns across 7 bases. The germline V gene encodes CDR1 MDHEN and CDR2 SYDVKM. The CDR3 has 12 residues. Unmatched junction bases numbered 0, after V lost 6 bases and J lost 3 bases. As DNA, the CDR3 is TGTGCCAGCAGGGGGGGGACAGATACGCAGTATTTT. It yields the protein CASRGGTDTQYF. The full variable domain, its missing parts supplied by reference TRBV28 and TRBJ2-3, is DVKVTQSSRYLVKRTGEKVFLECVQDMDHENMFWYRQDPGLGLRLIYFSYDVKMKEKGDIPEGYSVSREKKERFSLILESASTNQTSMYLCASRGGTDTQYFGPGTRLTVL.

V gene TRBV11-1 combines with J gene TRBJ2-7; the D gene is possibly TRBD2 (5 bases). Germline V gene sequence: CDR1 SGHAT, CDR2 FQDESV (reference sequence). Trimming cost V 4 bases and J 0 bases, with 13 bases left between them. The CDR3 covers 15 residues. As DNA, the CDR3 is TGTGCCAGCAGCTCGGGCGGGCTGAGCTCCTACGAGCAGTACTTC. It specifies CASSSGGLSSYEQYF.

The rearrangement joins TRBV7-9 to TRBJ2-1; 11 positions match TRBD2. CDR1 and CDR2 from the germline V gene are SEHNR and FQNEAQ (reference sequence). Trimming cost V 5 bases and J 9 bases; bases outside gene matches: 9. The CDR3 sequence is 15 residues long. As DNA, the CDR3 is TGTGCCAGCAGCCTGGGACTAGCGGAAAGAGGTGAGCAGTTCTTC. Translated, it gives CASSLGLAERGEQFF.

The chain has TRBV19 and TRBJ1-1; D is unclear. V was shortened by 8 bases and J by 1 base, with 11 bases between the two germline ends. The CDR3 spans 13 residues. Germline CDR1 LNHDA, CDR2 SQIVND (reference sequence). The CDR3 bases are TGTGCCAGTCGGGAAACACGGAACACTGAAGCTTTCTTT. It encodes CASRETRNTEAFF.

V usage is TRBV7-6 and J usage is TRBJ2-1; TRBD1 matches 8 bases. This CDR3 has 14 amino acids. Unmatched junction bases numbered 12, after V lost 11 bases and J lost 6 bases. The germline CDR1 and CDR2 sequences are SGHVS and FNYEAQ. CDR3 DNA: TGTGCCGCCTCCCGGGGACAGGCCTTCAATGAGCAGTTCTTC. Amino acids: CAASRGQAFNEQFF.

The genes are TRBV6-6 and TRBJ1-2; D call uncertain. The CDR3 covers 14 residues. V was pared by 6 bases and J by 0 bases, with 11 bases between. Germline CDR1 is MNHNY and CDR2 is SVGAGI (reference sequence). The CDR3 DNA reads TGTGCCAGCAGCATCACAGAGACTAACTATGGCTACACCTTC. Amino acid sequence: CASSITETNYGYTF.

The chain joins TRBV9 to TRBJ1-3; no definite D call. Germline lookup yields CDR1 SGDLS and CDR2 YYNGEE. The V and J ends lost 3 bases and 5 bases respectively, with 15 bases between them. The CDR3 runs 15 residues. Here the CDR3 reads CASSGGRGIRNTIYF. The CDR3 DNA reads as TGTGCCAGCAGCGGTGGTAGAGGTATTCGAAACACCATATATTTT. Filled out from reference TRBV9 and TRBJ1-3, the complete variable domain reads DSGVTQTPKHLITATGQRVTLRCSPRSGDLSVYWYQQSLDQGLQFLIQYYNGEERAKGNILERFSAQQFPDLHSELNLSSLELGDSALYFCASSGGRGIRNTIYFGEGSWLTVV.

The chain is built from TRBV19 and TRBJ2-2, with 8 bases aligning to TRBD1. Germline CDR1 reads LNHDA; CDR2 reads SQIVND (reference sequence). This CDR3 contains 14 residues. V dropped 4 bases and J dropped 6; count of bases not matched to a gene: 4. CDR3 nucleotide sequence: TGTGCCAGTAGTAGGGACAGGACGGCCGGGGAGCTGTTTTTT. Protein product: CASSRDRTAGELFF.

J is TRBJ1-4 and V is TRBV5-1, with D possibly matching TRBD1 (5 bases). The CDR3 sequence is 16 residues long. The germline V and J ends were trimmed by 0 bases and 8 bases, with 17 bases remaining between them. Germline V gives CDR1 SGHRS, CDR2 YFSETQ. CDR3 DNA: TGCGCCAGCAGCTTGGTCGGCCTGGGGGGATTAGAAAAACTGTTTTTT. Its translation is CASSLVGLGGLEKLFF.

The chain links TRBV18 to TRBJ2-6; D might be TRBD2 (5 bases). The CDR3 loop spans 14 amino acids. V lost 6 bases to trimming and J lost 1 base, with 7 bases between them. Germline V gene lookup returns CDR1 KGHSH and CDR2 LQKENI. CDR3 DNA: TGTGCCAGCTCGCGGGCATCTGGGGCCAACGTCCTGACTTTC. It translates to CASSRASGANVLTF.

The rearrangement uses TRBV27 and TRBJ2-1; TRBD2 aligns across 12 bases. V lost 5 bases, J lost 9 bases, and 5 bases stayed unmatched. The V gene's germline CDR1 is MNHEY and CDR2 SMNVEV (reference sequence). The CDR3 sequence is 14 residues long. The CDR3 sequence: CASSRTSGTIEQFF. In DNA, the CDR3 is TGTGCCAGCAGTCGGACTAGCGGGACAATTGAGCAGTTCTTC.

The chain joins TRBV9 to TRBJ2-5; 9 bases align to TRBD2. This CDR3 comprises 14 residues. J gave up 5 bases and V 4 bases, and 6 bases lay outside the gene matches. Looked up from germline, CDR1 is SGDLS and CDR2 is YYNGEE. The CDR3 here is CASSLGLAKETQYF. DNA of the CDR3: TGTGCCAGCAGCCTCGGACTAGCGAAGGAGACCCAGTACTTC.

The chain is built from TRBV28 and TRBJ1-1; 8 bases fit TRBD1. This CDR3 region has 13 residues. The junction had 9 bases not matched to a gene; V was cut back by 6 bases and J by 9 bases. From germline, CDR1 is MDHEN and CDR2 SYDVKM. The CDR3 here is CASRSTGEGKAFF. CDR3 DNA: TGTGCCAGCAGGTCGACAGGGGAAGGAAAAGCTTTCTTT.

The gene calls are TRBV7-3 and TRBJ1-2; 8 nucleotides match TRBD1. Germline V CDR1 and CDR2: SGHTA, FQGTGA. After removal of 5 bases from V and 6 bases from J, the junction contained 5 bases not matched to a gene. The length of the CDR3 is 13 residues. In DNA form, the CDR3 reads TGTGCCAGCAGCAAGGACAGGGAGGATGGCTACACCTTC. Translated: CASSKDREDGYTF.

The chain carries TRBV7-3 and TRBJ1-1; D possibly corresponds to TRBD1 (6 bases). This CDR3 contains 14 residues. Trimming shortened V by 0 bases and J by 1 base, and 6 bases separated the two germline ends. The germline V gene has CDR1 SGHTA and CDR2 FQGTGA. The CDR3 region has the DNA TGTGCCAGCAGCTTAACGGGACAGAACACTGAAGCTTTCTTT. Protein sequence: CASSLTGQNTEAFF.

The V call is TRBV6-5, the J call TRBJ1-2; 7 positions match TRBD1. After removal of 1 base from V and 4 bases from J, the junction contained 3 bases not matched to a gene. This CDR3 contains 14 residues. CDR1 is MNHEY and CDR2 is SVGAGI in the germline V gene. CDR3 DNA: TGTGCCAGCAGTTACTACAGGGGTTTCTATGGCTACACCTTC. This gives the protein CASSYYRGFYGYTF.

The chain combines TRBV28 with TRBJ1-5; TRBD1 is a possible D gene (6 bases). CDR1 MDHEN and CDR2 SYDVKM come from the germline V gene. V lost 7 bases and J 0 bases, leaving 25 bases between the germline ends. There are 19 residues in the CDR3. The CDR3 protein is CASTLPTGSPLISNQPQHF. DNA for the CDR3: TGTGCCAGCACTCTTCCCACAGGGTCCCCCCTTATTAGCAATCAGCCCCAGCATTTT. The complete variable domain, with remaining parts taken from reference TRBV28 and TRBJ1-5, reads DVKVTQSSRYLVKRTGEKVFLECVQDMDHENMFWYRQDPGLGLRLIYFSYDVKMKEKGDIPEGYSVSREKKERFSLILESASTNQTSMYLCASTLPTGSPLISNQPQHFGDGTRLSIL.

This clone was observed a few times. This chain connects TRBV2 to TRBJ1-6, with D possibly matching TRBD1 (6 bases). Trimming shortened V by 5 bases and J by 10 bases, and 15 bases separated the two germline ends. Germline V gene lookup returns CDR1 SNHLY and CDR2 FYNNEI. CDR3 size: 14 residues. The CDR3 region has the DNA TGTGCCAGCAGTACGGGACAAGGCCTCTCACCCCTCCACTTT. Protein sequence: CASSTGQGLSPLHF.

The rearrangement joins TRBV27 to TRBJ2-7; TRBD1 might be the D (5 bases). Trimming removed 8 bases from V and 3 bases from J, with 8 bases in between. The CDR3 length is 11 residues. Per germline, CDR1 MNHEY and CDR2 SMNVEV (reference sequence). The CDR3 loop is CASQGGYEQYF. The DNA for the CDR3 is TGTGCCAGCCAGGGCGGCTACGAGCAGTACTTC.

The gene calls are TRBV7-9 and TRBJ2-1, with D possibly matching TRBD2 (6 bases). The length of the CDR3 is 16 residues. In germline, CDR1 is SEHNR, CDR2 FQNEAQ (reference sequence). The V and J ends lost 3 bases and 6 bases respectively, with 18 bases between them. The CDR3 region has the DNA TGTGCCAGCAGCTTCAGTCGCGAGCGGGCGACCAATGAGCAGTTCTTC. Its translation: CASSFSRERATNEQFF.